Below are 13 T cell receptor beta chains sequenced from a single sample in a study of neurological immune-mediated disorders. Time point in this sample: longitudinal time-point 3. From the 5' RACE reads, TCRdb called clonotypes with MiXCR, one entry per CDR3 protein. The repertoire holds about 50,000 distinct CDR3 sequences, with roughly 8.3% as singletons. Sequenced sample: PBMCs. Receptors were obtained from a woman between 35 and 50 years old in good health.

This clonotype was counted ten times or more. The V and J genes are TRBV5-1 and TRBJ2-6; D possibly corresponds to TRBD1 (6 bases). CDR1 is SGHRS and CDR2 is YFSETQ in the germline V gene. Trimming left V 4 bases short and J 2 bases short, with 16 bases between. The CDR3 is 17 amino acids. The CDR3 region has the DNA TGCGCCAGCAGCGTAGTAATTGACAGGCCTGGGGCCAACGTCCTGACTTTC. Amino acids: CASSVVIDRPGANVLTF.

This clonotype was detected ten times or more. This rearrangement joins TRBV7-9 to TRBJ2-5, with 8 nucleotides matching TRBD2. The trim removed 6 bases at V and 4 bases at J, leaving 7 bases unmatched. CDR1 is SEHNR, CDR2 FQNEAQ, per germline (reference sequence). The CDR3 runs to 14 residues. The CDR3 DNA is TGTGCCAGCAGATCCGGGACTAGTAGAGAGACCCAGTACTTC. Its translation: CASRSGTSRETQYF. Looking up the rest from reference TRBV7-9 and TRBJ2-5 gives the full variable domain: DTGVSQNPRHKITKRGQNVTFRCDPISEHNRLYWYRQTLGQGPEFLTYFQNEAQLEKSRLLSDRFSAERPKGSFSTLEIQRTEQGDSAMYLCASRSGTSRETQYFGPGTRLLVL.

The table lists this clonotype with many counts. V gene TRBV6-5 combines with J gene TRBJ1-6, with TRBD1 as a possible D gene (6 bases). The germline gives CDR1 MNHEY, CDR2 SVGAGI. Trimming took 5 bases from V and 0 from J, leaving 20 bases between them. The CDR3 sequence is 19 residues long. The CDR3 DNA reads TGTGCCAGCAGTCCCCAGGGACACCGTATCGGCTCCTATAATTCACCCCTCCACTTT. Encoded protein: CASSPQGHRIGSYNSPLHF.

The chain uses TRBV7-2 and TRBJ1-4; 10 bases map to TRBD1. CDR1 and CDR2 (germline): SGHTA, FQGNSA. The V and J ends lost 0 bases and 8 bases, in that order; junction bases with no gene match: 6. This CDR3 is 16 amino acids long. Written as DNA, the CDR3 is TGTGCCAGCAGCTTAGCTGGGACAGGGGTAGGAGAAAAACTGTTTTTT. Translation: CASSLAGTGVGEKLFF.

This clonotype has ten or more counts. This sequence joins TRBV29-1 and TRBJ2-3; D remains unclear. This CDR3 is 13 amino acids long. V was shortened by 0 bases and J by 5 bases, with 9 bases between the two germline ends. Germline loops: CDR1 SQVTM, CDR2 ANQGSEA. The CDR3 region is CSVEDLQQDTQYF. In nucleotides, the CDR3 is TGCAGCGTTGAAGATCTTCAGCAAGATACGCAGTATTTT.

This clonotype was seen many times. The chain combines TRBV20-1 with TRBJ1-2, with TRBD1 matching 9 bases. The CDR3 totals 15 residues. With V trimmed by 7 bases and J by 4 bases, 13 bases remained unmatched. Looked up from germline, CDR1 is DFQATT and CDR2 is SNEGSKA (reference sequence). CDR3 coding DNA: TGCAGTGTTCCGGGACAGGGACTTTATGGCTATGGCTACACCTTC. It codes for CSVPGQGLYGYGYTF.

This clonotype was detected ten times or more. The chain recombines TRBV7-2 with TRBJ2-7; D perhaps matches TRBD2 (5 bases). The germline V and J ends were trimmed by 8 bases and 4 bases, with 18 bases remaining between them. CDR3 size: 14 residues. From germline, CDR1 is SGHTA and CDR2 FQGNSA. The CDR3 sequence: CASGPGIPPYEQYF. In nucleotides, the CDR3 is TGTGCCAGCGGACCGGGGATCCCCCCTTACGAGCAGTACTTC. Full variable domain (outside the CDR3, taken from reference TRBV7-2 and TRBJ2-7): GAGVSQSPSNKVTEKGKDVELRCDPISGHTALYWYRQSLGQGLEFLIYFQGNSAPDKSGLPSDRFSAERTGGSVSTLTIQRTQQEDSAVYLCASGPGIPPYEQYFGPGTRLTVT.

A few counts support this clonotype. CDR3 amino acids: CASSLELGPTEAFF. The CDR3 nucleotides are TGTGCCAGCAGCTTAGAGTTGGGCCCCACTGAAGCTTTCTTT. This chain joins TRBV7-9 and TRBJ1-1; D ambiguous. The ends were cut back, 1 base at V and 4 bases at J, with 10 bases in the middle. Germline V gene sequence: CDR1 SEHNR, CDR2 FQNEAQ (reference sequence). This CDR3 has 14 amino acids.

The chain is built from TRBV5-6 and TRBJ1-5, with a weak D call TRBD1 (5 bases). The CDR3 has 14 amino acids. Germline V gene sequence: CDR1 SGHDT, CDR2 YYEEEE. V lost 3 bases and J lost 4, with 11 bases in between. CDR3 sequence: CASSSFRANQPQHF. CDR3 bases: TGTGCCAGCAGCTCCTTCAGGGCAAATCAGCCCCAGCATTTT. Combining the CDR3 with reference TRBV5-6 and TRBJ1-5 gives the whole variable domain DAGVTQSPTHLIKTRGQQVTLRCSPKSGHDTVSWYQQALGQGPQFIFQYYEEEERQRGNFPDRFSGHQFPNYSSELNVNALLLGDSALYLCASSSFRANQPQHFGDGTRLSIL.

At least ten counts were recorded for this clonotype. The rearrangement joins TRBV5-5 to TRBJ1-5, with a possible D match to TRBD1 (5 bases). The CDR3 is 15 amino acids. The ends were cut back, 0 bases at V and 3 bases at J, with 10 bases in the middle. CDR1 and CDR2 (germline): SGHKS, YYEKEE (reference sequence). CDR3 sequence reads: CASSLAPGDNQPQHF. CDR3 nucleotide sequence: TGTGCCAGCAGCTTGGCACCGGGGGACAATCAGCCCCAGCATTTT.

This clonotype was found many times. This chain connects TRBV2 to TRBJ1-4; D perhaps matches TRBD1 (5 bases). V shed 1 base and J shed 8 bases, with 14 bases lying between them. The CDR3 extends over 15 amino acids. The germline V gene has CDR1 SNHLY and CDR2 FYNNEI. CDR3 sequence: CASSEVTASWEKLFF. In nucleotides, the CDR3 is TGTGCCAGCAGTGAAGTGACAGCCTCTTGGGAAAAACTGTTTTTT.

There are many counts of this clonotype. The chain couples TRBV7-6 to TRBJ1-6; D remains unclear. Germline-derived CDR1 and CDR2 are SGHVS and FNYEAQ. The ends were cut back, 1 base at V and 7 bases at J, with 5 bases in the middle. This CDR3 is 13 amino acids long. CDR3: CASSLEGNSPLHF. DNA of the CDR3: TGTGCCAGCAGCTTAGAAGGGAATTCACCCCTCCACTTT.

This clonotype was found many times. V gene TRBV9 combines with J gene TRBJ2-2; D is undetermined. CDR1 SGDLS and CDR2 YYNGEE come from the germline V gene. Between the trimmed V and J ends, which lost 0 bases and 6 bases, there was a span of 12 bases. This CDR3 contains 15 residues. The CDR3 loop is CASSVGPIPSGELFF. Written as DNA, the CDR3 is TGTGCCAGCAGCGTAGGACCTATACCGTCCGGGGAGCTGTTTTTT.